This T cell receptor (beta chain) is drawn from a study of blood T cells in healthy people across ages. The table lists this clonotype with a few counts. At one of its ends the junction is not consistent with the germline gene, which may arise from a read error. Each donor had around 9.8 milliliters of peripheral blood drawn. Then a second PCR, running roughly 7 to 11 cycles, was carried out with a sample-barcoded 5' primer and a J-beta primer mix. Each CDR3 protein gets one entry after TCRdb re-called the 5' RACE reads with MiXCR. The profile covers roughly 500,000 distinct CDR3 sequences, with approximately 30% appearing a single time and roughly 18% taken by the ten largest. Sequenced sample: blood. The receptor was derived from a woman aged 70-85 years in good health.

CDR3 in amino acids: CAGSRDYGGETQYF. The CDR3 DNA follows: TGTGCCGGCAGCCGGGACTACGGGGGTGAGACCCAGTACTTC. The chain carries TRBV2 and TRBJ2-5; TRBD2 matches 7 bases. This CDR3 contains 14 residues. Germline CDR1 and CDR2: SNHLY and FYNNEI.